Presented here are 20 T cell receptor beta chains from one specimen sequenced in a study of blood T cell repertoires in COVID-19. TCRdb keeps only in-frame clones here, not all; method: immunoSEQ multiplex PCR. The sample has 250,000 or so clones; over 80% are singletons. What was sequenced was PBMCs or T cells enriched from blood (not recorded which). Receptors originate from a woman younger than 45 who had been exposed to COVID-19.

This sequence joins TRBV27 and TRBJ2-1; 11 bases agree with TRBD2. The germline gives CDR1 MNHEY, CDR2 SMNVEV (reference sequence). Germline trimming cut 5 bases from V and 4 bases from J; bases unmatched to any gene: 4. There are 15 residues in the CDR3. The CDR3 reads CASSATSGAYNEQFF. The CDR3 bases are TGTGCCAGCAGTGCGACTAGCGGGGCTTACAATGAGCAGTTCTTC.

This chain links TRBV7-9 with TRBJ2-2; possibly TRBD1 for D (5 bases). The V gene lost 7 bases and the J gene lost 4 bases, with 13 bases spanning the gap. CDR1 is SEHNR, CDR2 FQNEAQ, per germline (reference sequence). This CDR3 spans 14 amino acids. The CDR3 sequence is CASTTVGATGELFF. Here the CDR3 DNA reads TGTGCCAGCACTACCGTTGGGGCCACCGGGGAGCTGTTTTTT.

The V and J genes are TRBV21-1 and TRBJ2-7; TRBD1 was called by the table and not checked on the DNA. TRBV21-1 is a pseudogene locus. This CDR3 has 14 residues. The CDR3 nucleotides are TGTGCCAGCAGCAAAGGCAGGGCGACGAACGAGCAGTACTTC. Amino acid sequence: CASSKGRATNEQYF.

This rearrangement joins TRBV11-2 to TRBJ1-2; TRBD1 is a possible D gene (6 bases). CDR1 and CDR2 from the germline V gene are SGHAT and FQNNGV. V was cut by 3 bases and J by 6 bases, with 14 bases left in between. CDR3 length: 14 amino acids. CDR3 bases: TGTGCCAGCAGCTTGGGCAGGGGCACCGATGGCTACACCTTC. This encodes CASSLGRGTDGYTF.

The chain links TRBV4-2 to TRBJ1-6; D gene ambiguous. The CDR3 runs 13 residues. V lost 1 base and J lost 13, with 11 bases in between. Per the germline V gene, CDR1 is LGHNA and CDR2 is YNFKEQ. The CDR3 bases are TGTGCCAGCAGCCAAGTTGAAGCGGGGCCCCTCCACTTT. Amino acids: CASSQVEAGPLHF.

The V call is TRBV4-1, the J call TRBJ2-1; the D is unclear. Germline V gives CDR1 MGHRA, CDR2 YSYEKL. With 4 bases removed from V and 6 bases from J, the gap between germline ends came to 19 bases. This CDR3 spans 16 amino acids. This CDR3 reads CASSPLPRTRSNEQFF. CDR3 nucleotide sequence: TGCGCCAGCAGCCCCCTCCCACGAACCCGGTCCAATGAGCAGTTCTTC.

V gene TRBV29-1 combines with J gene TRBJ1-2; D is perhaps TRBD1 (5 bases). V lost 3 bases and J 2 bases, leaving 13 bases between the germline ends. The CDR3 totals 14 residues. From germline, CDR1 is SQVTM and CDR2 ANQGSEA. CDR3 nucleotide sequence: TGCAGCGTTGAGGAAGGGGTGCTGAACTATGGCTACACCTTC. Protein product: CSVEEGVLNYGYTF.

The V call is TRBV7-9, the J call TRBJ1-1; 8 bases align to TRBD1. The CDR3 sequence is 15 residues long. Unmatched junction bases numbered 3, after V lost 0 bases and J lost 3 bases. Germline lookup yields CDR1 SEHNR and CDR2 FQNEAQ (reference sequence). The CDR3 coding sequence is TGTGCCAGCAGCTTAGCCCCGACAGGGGACACTGAAGCTTTCTTT. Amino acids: CASSLAPTGDTEAFF. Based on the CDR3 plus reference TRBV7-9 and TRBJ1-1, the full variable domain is DTGVSQNPRHKITKRGQNVTFRCDPISEHNRLYWYRQTLGQGPEFLTYFQNEAQLEKSRLLSDRFSAERPKGSFSTLEIQRTEQGDSAMYLCASSLAPTGDTEAFFGQGTRLTVV.

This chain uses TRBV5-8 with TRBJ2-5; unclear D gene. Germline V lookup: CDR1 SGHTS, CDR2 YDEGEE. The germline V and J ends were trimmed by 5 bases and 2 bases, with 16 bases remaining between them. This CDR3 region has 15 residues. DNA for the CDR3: TGTGCCAGCAGAAGCCTTAGAGAGCCTCAAGAGACCCAGTACTTC. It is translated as CASRSLREPQETQYF.

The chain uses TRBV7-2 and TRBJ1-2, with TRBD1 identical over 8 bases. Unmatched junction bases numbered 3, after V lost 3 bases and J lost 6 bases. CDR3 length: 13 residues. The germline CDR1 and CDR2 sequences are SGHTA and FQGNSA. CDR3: CASSFAGGNGYTF. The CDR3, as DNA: TGTGCCAGCAGCTTTGCAGGGGGCAATGGCTACACCTTC.

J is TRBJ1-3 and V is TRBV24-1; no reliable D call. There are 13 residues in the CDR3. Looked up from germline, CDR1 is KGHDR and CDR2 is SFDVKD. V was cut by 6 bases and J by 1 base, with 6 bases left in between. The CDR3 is CATSSTSGNTIYF. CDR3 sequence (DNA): TGTGCCACCAGTAGTACATCTGGAAACACCATATATTTT.

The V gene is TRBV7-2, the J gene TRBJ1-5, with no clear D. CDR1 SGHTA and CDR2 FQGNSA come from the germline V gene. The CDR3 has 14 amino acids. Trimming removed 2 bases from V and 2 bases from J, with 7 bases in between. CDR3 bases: TGTGCCAGCAGCTTACGAGTGGGCAATCAGCCCCAGCATTTT. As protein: CASSLRVGNQPQHF.

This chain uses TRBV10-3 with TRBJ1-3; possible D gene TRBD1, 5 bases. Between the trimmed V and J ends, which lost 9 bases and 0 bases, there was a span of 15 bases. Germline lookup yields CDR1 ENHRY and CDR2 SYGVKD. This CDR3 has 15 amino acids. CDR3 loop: CAMRGGIDSGNTIYF. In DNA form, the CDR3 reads TGTGCCATGCGCGGGGGGATCGACTCTGGAAACACCATATATTTT.

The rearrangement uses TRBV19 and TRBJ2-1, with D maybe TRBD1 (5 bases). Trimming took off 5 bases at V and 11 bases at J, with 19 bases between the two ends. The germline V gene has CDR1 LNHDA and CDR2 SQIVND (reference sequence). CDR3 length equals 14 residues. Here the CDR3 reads CASSESPDIPKQFF. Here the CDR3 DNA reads TGTGCCAGTAGTGAGTCTCCGGACATCCCAAAGCAGTTCTTC.

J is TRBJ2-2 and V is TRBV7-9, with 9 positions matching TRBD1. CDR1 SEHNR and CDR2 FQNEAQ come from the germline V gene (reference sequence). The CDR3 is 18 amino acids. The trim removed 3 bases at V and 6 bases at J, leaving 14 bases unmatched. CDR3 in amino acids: CASSLADRGHERAGELFF. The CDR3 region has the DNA TGTGCCAGCAGCTTGGCGGACAGGGGTCATGAGCGAGCCGGGGAGCTGTTTTTT.

CDR3 sequence (DNA): TGTGCCAGCAGCCAGACCAGGGGAAACACCATATATTTT. Its protein product is CASSQTRGNTIYF. The chain uses TRBV16 and TRBJ1-3, with D unclear. CDR1 and CDR2 (germline): KGHSY, FQNENV. Trimming cost V 3 bases and J 4 bases, with 7 bases left between them. The CDR3 sequence is 13 residues long.

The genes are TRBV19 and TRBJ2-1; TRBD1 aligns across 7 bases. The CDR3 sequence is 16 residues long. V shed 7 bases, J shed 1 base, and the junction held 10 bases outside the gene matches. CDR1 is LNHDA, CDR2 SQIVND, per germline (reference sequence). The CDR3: CASTSRTGASYNEQFF. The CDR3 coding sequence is TGTGCCAGTACAAGCCGCACAGGGGCGTCCTACAATGAGCAGTTCTTC.

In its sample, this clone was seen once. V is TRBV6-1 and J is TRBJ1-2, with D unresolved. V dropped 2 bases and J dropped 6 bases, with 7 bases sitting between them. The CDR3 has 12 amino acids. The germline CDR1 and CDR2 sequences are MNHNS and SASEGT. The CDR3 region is CASSELGDGYTF. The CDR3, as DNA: TGTGCCAGCAGTGAACTGGGAGATGGCTACACCTTC.

CDR3 nucleotide sequence: TGCGCCAGCAGCCCTACAGGGGGCGGTGAAAAACTGTTTTTT. It is translated as CASSPTGGGEKLFF. This chain links TRBV5-1 with TRBJ1-4, with TRBD1 matching over 9 bases. Germline V CDR1 and CDR2: SGHRS, YFSETQ. The J segment lost 7 bases and the V segment lost 4 bases, leaving 5 bases of the junction unmatched. The CDR3 is 14 residues long.

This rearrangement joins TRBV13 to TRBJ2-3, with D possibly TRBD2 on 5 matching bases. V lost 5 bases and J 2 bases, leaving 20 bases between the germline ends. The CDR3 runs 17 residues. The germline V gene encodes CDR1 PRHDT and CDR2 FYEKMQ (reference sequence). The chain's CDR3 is CASSRLHSVGFTDTQYF. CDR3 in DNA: TGTGCCAGCAGCCGCCTACATAGCGTCGGGTTCACAGATACGCAGTATTTT. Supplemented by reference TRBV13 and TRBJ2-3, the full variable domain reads AAGVIQSPRHLIKEKRETATLKCYPIPRHDTVYWYQQGPGQDPQFLISFYEKMQSDKGSIPDRFSAQQFSDYHSELNMSSLELGDSALYFCASSRLHSVGFTDTQYFGPGTRLTVL.